This TCR beta chain was profiled in a study of blood T cell repertoires in COVID-19 (dated by TCRdb to the early 2020s). In terms of the full investigation: Samples covering the acute and convalescent phases of COVID-19 were provided by collaborators in the United States, Italy and Spain. The material from the prospective study consisted of cDNA or gDNA derived from T cells, B-cell-depleted T cells, or PBMCs. The sample metadata nearly always contained a de-identified subject ID, COVID-19 status, age in years and sex. Deeply sampled blood TCRbeta repertoires from subjects exposed to, actively infected with, or recovered from COVID-19 were included in the dataset. The repertoires were made available in a free public database intended to serve as a resource for research on the immune response to SARS-CoV-2. Where available, HLA class I and class II types were obtained from metadata supplied by the sample provider rather than from assay-based typing. Samples were obtained from the ongoing ImmuneRACE study (first 160 participants) and from some 1,200 subjects provided by 6 global collaborators. Study-level results and caveats: Clinical and demographic metadata were provided uncurated, with the amount varying by source and participant.

The collaborating institutions used their own protocols to collect whole blood in K2EDTA tubes. Collaborator samples were shipped for TCRbeta analysis as frozen whole blood, isolated PBMCs, or DNA extracted from either sample type. The CDR3 runs 16 amino acids, cysteine and phenylalanine included. Here the CDR3 DNA is all that survives: 48 bases in frame from base 1. The immunoSEQ Assay, a bias-controlled multiplex PCR, was used to amplify TCRbeta CDR3 regions from genomic DNA. The authors processed their data as follows. The number of nucleated cells in each sample was estimated from the amplification of reference gene primers within the assay. Sequence reads were collapsed and filtered to measure the absolute abundance of every unique TCRbeta CDR3 rearrangement. For each sample, productive Simpson clonality was calculated by taking the square root of Simpson's diversity index across productive rearrangements. TCRdb's version of the immuneACCESS table is confined to in-frame rearrangements and falls short of the full clone set. An unresolved V gene accounts for under half of the shortfall where checked; the remainder is of unknown origin. The DNA was the basis for D and trimming; V, J and clone size are from that table. The sample profile shows some 280,000 clones; around 91% of them were found once. Jointly, the top ten make up 9.5% to 15% of the sample.

Concerning this clone itself: Its antigen is not yet known. Base qualities are not provided; no much larger clone lies one nucleotide away.

The chain is made from TRBV21-1 and TRBJ2-1; TRBD1, the table's D call, lacks a check against the DNA. TRBV21-1 is classified as a pseudogene. This clonotype was obtained from a woman aged 55-69 years with acute or convalescent COVID-19. Sequences were obtained from peripheral blood. The CDR3 has the sequence CASMSRDREPYNEQFF. The DNA sequence follows: TGTGCCAGCATGAGCCGGGACAGGGAACCTTACAATGAGCAGTTCTTC.